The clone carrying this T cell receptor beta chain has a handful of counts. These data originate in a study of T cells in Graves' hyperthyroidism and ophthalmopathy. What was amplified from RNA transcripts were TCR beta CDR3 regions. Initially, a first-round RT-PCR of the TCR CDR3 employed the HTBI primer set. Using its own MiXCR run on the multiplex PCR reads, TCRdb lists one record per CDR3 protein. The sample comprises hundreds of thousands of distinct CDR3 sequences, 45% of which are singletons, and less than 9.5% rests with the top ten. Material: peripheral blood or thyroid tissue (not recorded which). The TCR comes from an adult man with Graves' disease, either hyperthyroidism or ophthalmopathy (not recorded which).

The CDR3 reads CASSSRGRNTGELFF. CDR3 DNA sequence: TGTGCCAGCAGCTCCAGGGGACGCAACACCGGGGAGCTGTTTTTT. V is TRBV7-8 and J is TRBJ2-2, with D perhaps matching TRBD1 (6 bases). Per the germline V gene, CDR1 is SGHVS and CDR2 is FQNEAQ. The CDR3 has 15 amino acids. V lost 4 bases and J lost 2, with 11 bases in between.